Below are 21 T cell receptor beta chains sequenced from a single sample in a study of blood T cell repertoires in COVID-19. Clones were sequenced by immunoSEQ multiplex PCR, and TCRdb holds only the in-frame ones, with some missing. The table lists 300,000 or so clones, 85% to 90% of them singletons, with about 4% in the top ten. Sequences were obtained from peripheral blood. The origin of the receptors is a woman in her 40s with acute or convalescent COVID-19.

This rearrangement joins TRBV4-1 to TRBJ2-7, with a weak D call TRBD2 (6 bases). CDR1 and CDR2 (germline): MGHRA, YSYEKL. The CDR3 spans 13 residues. The V end was cut by 1 base, the J end by 5 bases, with 9 bases between. Here the CDR3 reads CASSQVGGDEQYV. DNA for the CDR3: TGCGCCAGCAGCCAAGTTGGAGGGGACGAGCAGTACGTC.

The chain combines TRBV12-3 or TRBV12-4 with TRBJ1-1; TRBD1 matches 7 bases. This CDR3 spans 13 amino acids. V shed 0 bases and J 7 bases; nucleotides not matched to a gene: 2. The chain's CDR3 is CASSLARTGEAFF. The CDR3 region has the DNA TGTGCCAGCAGTTTAGCGCGGACAGGTGAAGCTTTCTTT.

V and J are TRBV4-1 and TRBJ1-4; TRBD1 matches 10 bases. Germline values: CDR1 MGHRA, CDR2 YSYEKL. Unmatched junction bases numbered 5, after V lost 0 bases and J lost 4 bases. The CDR3 covers 17 residues. CDR3 coding DNA: TGCGCCAGCAGCCAAGACGAGGGACAGGGGTTTAATGAAAAACTGTTTTTT. This translates into CASSQDEGQGFNEKLFF.

The chain carries TRBV10-1 and TRBJ1-1; no definite D call. The CDR3 extends over 14 amino acids. The germline gives CDR1 WNHNN, CDR2 SYGVQD (reference sequence). V lost 3 bases, J lost 1 base, and 9 bases lay in between. The CDR3 region has the DNA TGCGCCAGCAGTGAAAGACTCGGGAACACTGAAGCTTTCTTT. Protein product: CASSERLGNTEAFF.

The V call is TRBV15, the J call TRBJ2-7; D unclear. The CDR3 sequence is 15 residues long. Germline V gene data show CDR1 as LNHNV and CDR2 as YYDKDF (reference sequence). Trimming pared 5 bases from V and 2 bases from J, leaving 16 bases between. The CDR3 is CATSVRVGPTYEQYV. CDR3 nucleotide sequence: TGTGCCACCAGCGTTCGTGTGGGCCCGACCTACGAGCAGTACGTC.

The chain carries TRBV20-1 and TRBJ2-1; TRBD2 matches at 9 bases. This CDR3 is built from 18 residues. Germline lookup yields CDR1 DFQATT and CDR2 SNEGSKA (reference sequence). Losses at the gene ends were 3 bases for V and 1 base for J; bases not matched to a gene: 13. The CDR3 reads CSASAVRGGAVSYNEQFF. In nucleotides, the CDR3 is TGCAGTGCTAGTGCGGTTCGCGGGGGGGCTGTTTCCTACAATGAGCAGTTCTTC.

CDR3 sequence reads: CAISLGAGNQPQHF. The CDR3 DNA follows: TGTGCCATCAGTCTTGGAGCAGGCAATCAGCCCCAGCATTTT. The gene calls are TRBV10-3 and TRBJ1-5; no clear D gene. Trimming left V 5 bases short and J 2 bases short, with 10 bases between. The CDR3 contains 14 residues. Germline-derived CDR1 and CDR2 are ENHRY and SYGVKD.

This chain joins TRBV6-5 and TRBJ2-5, with unresolved D. V was shortened by 5 bases and J by 5 bases, with 3 bases between the two germline ends. This CDR3 has 10 amino acids. Looked up from germline, CDR1 is MNHEY and CDR2 is SVGAGI. CDR3 protein: CASSSETQYF. In nucleotides, the CDR3 is TGTGCCAGCAGTAGCGAGACCCAGTACTTC.

The J gene is TRBJ2-5, the V gene TRBV10-3, with a tentative D call TRBD2 (5 bases). The germline gives CDR1 ENHRY, CDR2 SYGVKD. This CDR3 is built from 15 residues. Trimming pared 8 bases from V and 1 base from J, leaving 17 bases between. CDR3 loop: CAIRGSTVVQETQYF. The CDR3 coding sequence is TGTGCCATCCGGGGTAGTACGGTGGTCCAAGAGACCCAGTACTTC.

The CDR3 bases are TGTGCCAGCAGCGTAACGGGGGTGAACACCGGGGAGCTGTTTTTT. The encoded protein is CASSVTGVNTGELFF. The genes are TRBV9 and TRBJ2-2; tentatively, D is TRBD2 (6 bases). V gave up 1 base and J gave up 1 base, with 8 bases separating them. The CDR3 is 15 residues long. Germline assignment: CDR1 SGDLS and CDR2 YYNGEE.

The chain links TRBV5-5 to TRBJ1-6; D call uncertain. Germline values: CDR1 SGHKS, CDR2 YYEKEE (reference sequence). The CDR3 has 15 residues. V lost 0 bases and J lost 5, with 9 bases in between. For the CDR3, the DNA is TGTGCCAGCAGCTTGGAGTGGCCCGATAATTCACCCCTCCACTTT. Its translation: CASSLEWPDNSPLHF. Drawing the rest from reference TRBV5-5 and TRBJ1-6, the complete variable domain is DAGVTQSPTHLIKTRGQQVTLRCSPISGHKSVSWYQQVLGQGPQFIFQYYEKEERGRGNFPDRFSARQFPNYSSELNVNALLLGDSALYLCASSLEWPDNSPLHFGNGTRLTVT.

As to this clone: The same CDR3 arises from other DNA sequences in this sample as well. V is TRBV12-3 or TRBV12-4 and J is TRBJ1-3; 7 positions match TRBD1. J lost 3 bases, V lost 5 bases, and 1 base had no gene match. The CDR3 runs to 13 residues. Here the CDR3 reads CASSRDSGNTIYF. The CDR3, as DNA: TGTGCCAGCAGTCGGGACAGTGGAAACACCATATATTTT.

V and J are TRBV30 and TRBJ1-2; D is undetermined. This CDR3 contains 12 residues. Germline V gene sequence: CDR1 GTSNPN, CDR2 SVGIG (reference sequence). Trimming cost V 2 bases and J 6 bases, with 10 bases left between them. The CDR3 bases are TGTGCCTGGAGTCTCCAGGTGCATGGCTACACCTTC. It translates to CAWSLQVHGYTF.

The gene calls are TRBV5-8 and TRBJ1-5, with D maybe TRBD1 (6 bases). Trimming cost V 0 bases and J 4 bases, with 11 bases left between them. This CDR3 is 15 amino acids long. Germline lookup yields CDR1 SGHTS and CDR2 YDEGEE. CDR3: CASSLGQASNQPQHF. The CDR3 nucleotides are TGTGCCAGCAGCTTGGGACAGGCCTCGAATCAGCCCCAGCATTTT.

The chain links TRBV10-2 to TRBJ2-7; 7 bases map to TRBD1. From germline, CDR1 is WSHSY and CDR2 SAAADI. Germline trimming cut 6 bases from V and 4 bases from J; bases unmatched to any gene: 9. The CDR3 consists of 14 residues. DNA for the CDR3: TGCGCCAGCAGCAACAGGGGCCAAGGGTACGAGCAGTACGTC. This codes for CASSNRGQGYEQYV.

The J gene is TRBJ1-6, the V gene TRBV6-5, with 7 positions matching TRBD1. The CDR3 sequence is 14 residues long. Looked up from germline, CDR1 is MNHEY and CDR2 is SVGAGI. V dropped 0 bases and J dropped 8; count of bases not matched to a gene: 1. The CDR3 protein is CASSYSQGDSPLHF. In DNA form, the CDR3 reads TGTGCCAGCAGTTACTCGCAGGGGGATTCACCCCTCCACTTT.

The chain links TRBV7-2 to TRBJ1-6; possibly TRBD1 for D (5 bases). The germline gives CDR1 SGHTA, CDR2 FQGNSA. V lost 4 bases and J 10 bases, leaving 17 bases between the germline ends. The CDR3 consists of 15 residues. CDR3 in DNA: TGTGCCAGCAGCTCTTCACCCATCAGGGAATCACCCCTCCACTTT. Amino acids: CASSSSPIRESPLHF.

The chain recombines TRBV23-1 with TRBJ2-7, with 9 nucleotides matching TRBD1. TRBV23-1 is given ORF status, its function remaining uncertain. The CDR3 contains 15 residues. The trim removed 0 bases at V and 1 base at J, leaving 1 base unmatched. The CDR3 region is CASSQSTGGSYEQYV. CDR3 DNA: TGCGCCAGCAGTCAATCGACAGGGGGGTCCTACGAGCAGTACGTC.

In nucleotides, the CDR3 is TGTGCCAGTAGTTTATTAGTTCTCAATCAGCCCCAGCATTTT. Protein product: CASSLLVLNQPQHF. This chain connects TRBV19 to TRBJ1-5; D is unresolved. V dropped 5 bases and J dropped 3 bases, with 11 bases sitting between them. Germline CDR1 reads LNHDA; CDR2 reads SQIVND (reference sequence). The CDR3 runs to 14 residues.

This clone has a handful of counts. The chain uses TRBV12-3 or TRBV12-4 and TRBJ1-4, with TRBD1 matching 9 bases. The CDR3 spans 13 residues. With V trimmed by 6 bases and J by 8 bases, 4 bases remained unmatched. The CDR3 reads CASRGQGREKLFF. CDR3 nucleotide sequence: TGTGCCAGCAGGGGACAGGGTAGGGAAAAACTGTTTTTT.

The chain has TRBV3-1 (or the pseudogene TRBV3-2) and TRBJ1-4, with no clear D. Looked up from germline, CDR1 is LGHDT and CDR2 is YNNKEL (reference sequence). The CDR3 runs 13 residues. Trimming took 4 bases from V and 8 from J, leaving 11 bases between them. Here the CDR3 reads CASSPKTGEKLFF. The CDR3 bases are TGTGCCAGCAGCCCCAAGACGGGGGAAAAACTGTTTTTT.